The 24 T cell receptor beta chains given below trace back to one sample, sequenced in a study of T cells in Graves' hyperthyroidism and ophthalmopathy (dated by TCRdb to between 2019 and 2020). Receptor amplification or capture employed multiplex PCR. For sequencing, an Illumina HiSeq 2000 was employed. TCR beta CDR3 regions were amplified from RNA transcripts. A first-round RT-PCR of the TCR CDR3 used the HTBI primer set with the Qiagen OneStep RT-PCR kit. TCRdb reanalyzed the raw reads on its own, using fastp at Q25 for trimming and MiXCR for clone calling, and kept in-frame beta chains. Here each entry gathers all rows of one CDR3 protein and keeps the most common genes and DNA. The sample yields hundreds of thousands of distinct CDR3 sequences; 14% were counted once. Together, the top ten hold approximately 13% of the sample. The specimen was blood. The source of these receptors is a middle-aged woman with Graves' hyperthyroidism.

This clonotype was seen only a few times. The V call is TRBV5-1, the J call TRBJ2-7; 14 positions match TRBD2. The V segment lost 4 bases and the J segment 6 bases; nucleotides outside the gene matches: 9. This CDR3 region has 16 residues. The germline CDR1 and CDR2 sequences are SGHRS and YFSETQ. CDR3 loop: CASSLLFGTSGSEQYF. The CDR3 DNA is TGCGCCAGCAGCCTACTTTTCGGGACTAGCGGGAGCGAGCAGTACTTC.

This clonotype was picked up many times. The V call is TRBV2, the J call TRBJ2-5, with TRBD1 as a possible D gene (5 bases). Trimming took 1 base from V and 3 from J, leaving 15 bases between them. This CDR3 region has 16 residues. Germline V gene data show CDR1 as SNHLY and CDR2 as FYNNEI. The CDR3 here is CASSEEKGRAKETQYF. The CDR3 bases are TGTGCCAGCAGTGAAGAGAAGGGCAGGGCCAAAGAGACCCAGTACTTC.

This clonotype showed up many times. The chain employs TRBV20-1 and TRBJ1-2; D remains ambiguous. The CDR3 contains 14 residues. CDR1 is DFQATT, CDR2 SNEGSKA, per germline (reference sequence). V was cut by 0 bases and J by 1 base, with 9 bases left in between. In DNA form, the CDR3 reads TGCAGTGCTAGAGATACTGATATTAACTATGGCTACACCTTC. Translation: CSARDTDINYGYTF.

In its sample, this clonotype was seen many times. This chain uses TRBV5-1 with TRBJ2-3, with a possible D match to TRBD2 (5 bases). CDR1 SGHRS and CDR2 YFSETQ come from the germline V gene. With 3 bases removed from V and 0 bases from J, the gap between germline ends came to 11 bases. This CDR3 is 15 amino acids long. CDR3 residues: CASSSGGGSTDTQYF. The CDR3 nucleotides read TGCGCCAGCAGCTCCGGAGGCGGTAGCACAGATACGCAGTATTTT.

Many counts were recorded for this clonotype. V and J are TRBV28 and TRBJ2-5; no clear D gene. The CDR3 consists of 13 residues. With 3 bases removed from V and 2 bases from J, the gap between germline ends came to 7 bases. Germline V lookup: CDR1 MDHEN, CDR2 SYDVKM. In DNA form, the CDR3 reads TGTGCCAGCAGTTTCGTTCCGCAAGAGACCCAGTACTTC. Encoded protein: CASSFVPQETQYF.

The V gene is TRBV5-1, the J gene TRBJ2-7, with 13 bases aligning to TRBD2. Germline CDR1 and CDR2: SGHRS and YFSETQ. The CDR3 has 15 residues. J gave up 6 bases and V 4 bases, and 7 bases lay outside the gene matches. CDR3 loop: CASSVGLAGRGEQYF. The CDR3 DNA follows: TGCGCCAGCAGCGTGGGACTAGCGGGAAGGGGCGAGCAGTACTTC.

This clonotype was recorded at least ten times. The gene calls are TRBV28 and TRBJ1-1; D gene unclear. V lost 6 bases, J lost 12 bases, and 20 bases lay in between. The CDR3 spans 13 residues. Germline CDR1 MDHEN, CDR2 SYDVKM. The CDR3 region is CASRYILASGSFF. In nucleotides, the CDR3 is TGTGCCAGCAGATATATACTGGCATCGGGATCTTTCTTT.

This clonotype showed up many times. The V gene is TRBV11-2, the J gene TRBJ2-7; the match to TRBD2 covers 9 bases. The CDR3 sequence is 16 residues long. With 6 bases clipped from V and 5 bases from J, the junction kept 14 bases outside the gene matches. Germline CDR1 and CDR2: SGHAT and FQNNGV. The CDR3 region has the DNA TGTGCCAGCAGTTTCTTACGGACTAGCGAGGGGGACGAGCAGTACTTC. Protein sequence: CASSFLRTSEGDEQYF.

This chain joins TRBV5-1 and TRBJ2-7, with a tentative D call TRBD2 (5 bases). V was trimmed by 0 bases and J by 3 bases, leaving 13 bases between them. The CDR3 totals 15 residues. Germline CDR1 reads SGHRS; CDR2 reads YFSETQ. The CDR3 DNA reads TGCGCCAGCAGCTTGGCAACCGGGAACCTCTACGAGCAGTACTTC. Protein: CASSLATGNLYEQYF.

This clonotype was seen only a few times. For the CDR3, the DNA is TGTGCCAGCAGCTTAGATGGGGACGAGCAGTACTTC. The encoded protein is CASSLDGDEQYF. V usage is TRBV7-9 and J usage is TRBJ2-7; D uncertain. Trimming took off 1 base at V and 5 bases at J, with 6 bases between the two ends. The length of the CDR3 is 12 residues. From germline, CDR1 is SEHNR and CDR2 FQNEAQ (reference sequence).

V and J are TRBV20-1 and TRBJ2-7; TRBD1 is a possible D gene (5 bases). The CDR3 runs 11 residues. Trimming pared 1 base from V and 6 bases from J, leaving 7 bases between. The V gene's germline CDR1 is DFQATT and CDR2 SNEGSKA (reference sequence). The CDR3 reads CSARAGFEQYF. CDR3 sequence (DNA): TGCAGTGCTAGAGCAGGGTTCGAGCAGTACTTC.

The chain couples TRBV2 to TRBJ1-4; D is possibly TRBD1 (5 bases). The V end was cut by 4 bases, the J end by 4 bases, with 13 bases between. The CDR3 is made up of 15 amino acids. Germline values: CDR1 SNHLY, CDR2 FYNNEI. The CDR3 spells CASSAGGGINEKLFF. For the CDR3, the DNA is TGTGCCAGCAGTGCCGGGGGGGGGATTAATGAAAAACTGTTTTTT.

Notes on this clonotype: No conserved phenylalanine or tryptophan is present at the end of the CDR3, so a read error is the likely explanation. The V gene is TRBV20-1, the J gene TRBJ2-2; TRBD1 matches at 10 bases. The CDR3 contains 15 residues. The V gene end was trimmed by 6 bases and the J gene end by 6 bases; junction bases not matched to a gene: 10. Germline V gene data show CDR1 as DFQATT and CDR2 as SNEGSKA (reference sequence). The CDR3 nucleotides read TGCAGTGCCTACCCGGGACAGGGGTATGCCGGGGAGCTGTTTTCT. It codes for CSAYPGQGYAGELFS.

This clonotype has at least ten counts. V is TRBV12-3 or TRBV12-4 and J is TRBJ1-6; D is perhaps TRBD1 (5 bases). V was clipped by 5 bases and J by 6 bases, with 11 bases between them. This CDR3 spans 14 amino acids. DNA of the CDR3: TGTGCCAGCAGTCCAGGGTACTTTAATTCACCCCTCCACTTT. It is translated as CASSPGYFNSPLHF.

This clonotype was seen a few times. The V and J genes are TRBV20-1 and TRBJ1-2; 8 positions match TRBD1. This CDR3 contains 12 residues. Germline CDR1 DFQATT, CDR2 SNEGSKA (reference sequence). Trimming took 4 bases from V and 3 from J; bases not matched to a gene: 1. The CDR3 spells CSATGGYYGYTF. CDR3 nucleotides: TGCAGTGCTACAGGGGGCTACTATGGCTACACCTTC.

This clonotype has at least ten counts. V is TRBV7-8 and J is TRBJ2-3; 9 bases are shared with TRBD2. There are 16 residues in the CDR3. Trimming removed 1 base from V and 3 bases from J; junction bases left unmatched: 5. In germline, CDR1 is SGHVS, CDR2 FQNEAQ. The CDR3 region has the DNA TGTGCCAGCAGCTTAGGGGGCGGGAGGGCGACAGATACGCAGTATTTT. Translating gives CASSLGGGRATDTQYF.

This clonotype was seen ten or more times. The chain joins TRBV18 to TRBJ1-1; no firm D call. The germline CDR1 and CDR2 sequences are KGHSH and LQKENI. The CDR3 runs to 14 residues. V was trimmed by 6 bases and J by 5 bases, leaving 16 bases between them. The CDR3 loop is CASSYDRGRTEAFF. CDR3 in DNA: TGTGCCAGCTCGTACGACCGCGGGAGGACTGAAGCTTTCTTT. Drawing the rest from reference TRBV18 and TRBJ1-1, the complete variable domain is NAGVMQNPRHLVRRRGQEARLRCSPMKGHSHVYWYRQLPEEGLKFMVYLQKENIIDESGMPKERFSAEFPKEGPSILRIQQVVRGDSAAYFCASSYDRGRTEAFFGQGTRLTVV.

This clonotype was detected ten times or more. The chain recombines TRBV28 with TRBJ2-7; 8 bases align to TRBD1. Germline CDR1 reads MDHEN; CDR2 reads SYDVKM. With 2 bases clipped from V and 0 bases from J, the junction kept 3 bases outside the gene matches. There are 15 residues in the CDR3. The CDR3 DNA is TGTGCCAGCAGTTTAGGGACAGGCGCCTCCTACGAGCAGTACTTC. This codes for CASSLGTGASYEQYF. Combining the CDR3 with reference TRBV28 and TRBJ2-7 gives the whole variable domain DVKVTQSSRYLVKRTGEKVFLECVQDMDHENMFWYRQDPGLGLRLIYFSYDVKMKEKGDIPEGYSVSREKKERFSLILESASTNQTSMYLCASSLGTGASYEQYFGPGTRLTVT.

This clonotype was detected ten times or more. The V gene is TRBV12-3 or TRBV12-4, the J gene TRBJ2-2, with 10 bases matching TRBD2. V shed 6 bases and J 7 bases; nucleotides not matched to a gene: 8. The CDR3 covers 15 residues. DNA for the CDR3: TGTGCCAGCAGACCGGGACTAGCGATCAACGGGGAGCTGTTTTTT. This codes for CASRPGLAINGELFF.

This clonotype was counted at least ten times. The chain joins TRBV28 to TRBJ2-7; D ambiguous. The CDR3 consists of 12 residues. V was cut by 6 bases and J by 2 bases, with 8 bases left in between. CDR1 MDHEN and CDR2 SYDVKM come from the germline V gene. This chain's CDR3 is CASSRTTYEQYF. The CDR3 coding sequence is TGTGCCAGCAGCCGGACGACCTACGAGCAGTACTTC.

This clonotype has at least ten counts. V is TRBV5-5 and J is TRBJ2-7; D call uncertain. V lost 0 bases to trimming and J lost 5 bases, with 18 bases between them. There are 16 residues in the CDR3. Per germline, CDR1 SGHKS and CDR2 YYEKEE (reference sequence). The CDR3 coding sequence is TGTGCCAGCAGCTTGGTTTCAGGTGAGATTCGCGACGAGCAGTACTTC. Its translation is CASSLVSGEIRDEQYF.

In this sample, this clonotype turned up a few times. This chain links TRBV9 with TRBJ1-2; 7 bases map to TRBD1. Germline-derived CDR1 and CDR2 are SGDLS and YYNGEE. Trimming at V came to 1 base and at J to 6 bases, leaving 6 bases not matched to a gene. The CDR3 covers 14 residues. CDR3 DNA sequence: TGTGCCAGCAGCGTAACAGGGGCCGGCGATGGCTACACCTTC. Encoded protein: CASSVTGAGDGYTF.

This clonotype was detected only a few times. The chain recombines TRBV9 with TRBJ1-1; tentative D call: TRBD1 (5 bases). In germline, CDR1 is SGDLS, CDR2 YYNGEE. V was shortened by 0 bases and J by 0 bases, with 9 bases between the two germline ends. The CDR3 has 15 residues. In DNA, the CDR3 is TGTGCCAGCAGCGTAGGCGAAGGGGTGAACACTGAAGCTTTCTTT. Protein: CASSVGEGVNTEAFF.

The J gene is TRBJ2-2, the V gene TRBV24-1; the match to TRBD1 covers 7 bases. This CDR3 region has 17 residues. Germline CDR1 and CDR2: KGHDR and SFDVKD. Trimming took 2 bases from V and 0 from J; bases not matched to a gene: 5. The CDR3 spells CATSDSRTGPNTGELFF. DNA of the CDR3: TGTGCCACCAGTGATTCGAGGACAGGACCGAACACCGGGGAGCTGTTTTTT.